These 24 T cell receptor beta chains share one sample of origin, sequenced in a study of CD8 T cells in Susac syndrome. A quantity of 0.5 to 1 ug RNA underwent reverse transcription using random hexamers. MiXCR was run by TCRdb on the immunoSEQ multiplex PCR reads, yielding one entry per CDR3 protein. The data contain some 200,000 distinct CDR3 sequences, around 96% of them seen just once; the ten biggest clones take up 0.095%. Sequenced input: CD4+ T cells from PBMCs. These receptor sequences come from a human donor with multiple sclerosis.

The gene calls are TRBV2 and TRBJ2-1; 9 bases are shared with TRBD1. CDR3 length: 15 residues. The V gene's germline CDR1 is SNHLY and CDR2 FYNNEI. V lost 4 bases and J lost 6; bases outside the gene matches: 7. The CDR3, as DNA: TGTGCCAGCAGTGTCTGGACAGGGGCCCCCAATGAGCAGTTCTTC. Translation: CASSVWTGAPNEQFF.

The V and J genes are TRBV5-1 and TRBJ2-1; D possibly corresponds to TRBD2 (5 bases). CDR1 is SGHRS and CDR2 is YFSETQ in the germline V gene. V lost 1 base to trimming and J lost 0 bases, with 11 bases between them. CDR3 length: 16 amino acids. The CDR3 loop reads CASSLRADSSYNEQFF. In DNA form, the CDR3 reads TGCGCCAGCAGCTTGCGAGCGGATAGCTCCTACAATGAGCAGTTCTTC.

This chain uses TRBV12-5 with TRBJ2-7, with 9 bases identical to TRBD1. The CDR3 covers 15 residues. The junction had 11 bases not matched to a gene; V was cut back by 7 bases and J by 4 bases. Germline CDR1 LGHNT, CDR2 FRNRAP. Written as DNA, the CDR3 is TGTGCTAGTGTGGGTCCAGACAGGGGGTATTACGAGCAGTACTTC. Protein: CASVGPDRGYYEQYF.

V and J are TRBV27 and TRBJ2-1; D is undetermined. The V end lost 1 base, the J end lost 5 bases, and 6 bases lay between the germline ends. CDR1 and CDR2 (germline): MNHEY, SMNVEV (reference sequence). The CDR3 sequence is 13 residues long. In DNA form, the CDR3 reads TGTGCCAGCAGTTTATATCGGGACAATGAGCAGTTCTTC. This gives the protein CASSLYRDNEQFF.

The chain carries TRBV30 and TRBJ1-1; D is undetermined. CDR1 and CDR2 from the germline V gene are GTSNPN and SVGIG (reference sequence). The CDR3 totals 16 residues. Trimming pared 0 bases from V and 7 bases from J, leaving 21 bases between. CDR3 loop: CAWSVPQRHPNDEAFF. The CDR3 coding sequence is TGTGCCTGGAGTGTACCCCAACGACATCCCAACGATGAAGCTTTCTTT.

J is TRBJ1-6 and V is TRBV3-1, with D perhaps TRBD1 (6 bases). Germline V lookup: CDR1 LGHDT, CDR2 YNNKEL (reference sequence). The V end lost 3 bases, the J end lost 7 bases, and 10 bases lay between the germline ends. The CDR3 is 14 residues long. The CDR3 protein is CASSHWGANSPLHF. Here the CDR3 DNA reads TGTGCCAGCAGCCATTGGGGGGCGAATTCACCCCTCCACTTT.

V gene TRBV18 combines with J gene TRBJ2-2; D might be TRBD1 (5 bases). The CDR3 contains 15 residues. Germline CDR1 is KGHSH and CDR2 is LQKENI. Deletions cut 4 bases from V and 3 bases from J, with 12 bases between. CDR3 DNA: TGTGCCAGCTCACTACTCGACAGTGACACCGGGGAGCTGTTTTTT. Protein: CASSLLDSDTGELFF.

The chain is built from TRBV2 and TRBJ2-5; D not resolved. Germline CDR1 is SNHLY and CDR2 is FYNNEI. Between the trimmed V and J ends, which lost 7 bases and 5 bases, there was a span of 14 bases. This CDR3 has 13 residues. The CDR3 nucleotides are TGTGCCAGCAATGATTTCTTGGGGGAGACCCAGTACTTC. This encodes CASNDFLGETQYF.

This chain connects TRBV24-1 to TRBJ2-1; possibly TRBD1 for D (7 bases). From germline, CDR1 is KGHDR and CDR2 SFDVKD. Trimming removed 3 bases at V and 7 bases at J, with 15 bases between. The CDR3 sequence is 15 residues long. The CDR3 DNA reads TGTGCCACCAGTGATAGGACAGGAGGGGGGAATGAGCAGTTCTTC. Protein product: CATSDRTGGGNEQFF.

The CDR3 DNA reads TGCAGTGCACGACTAGCGGGACAAGAGACCCAGTACTTC. The encoded protein is CSARLAGQETQYF. The J gene is TRBJ2-5, the V gene TRBV20-1; 11 bases align to TRBD2. CDR3 length: 13 residues. After removal of 6 bases from V and 2 bases from J, the junction contained 2 bases not matched to a gene. Looked up from germline, CDR1 is DFQATT and CDR2 is SNEGSKA (reference sequence).

This rearrangement joins TRBV20-1 to TRBJ1-5, with TRBD1 as a possible D gene (5 bases). Germline V gene data show CDR1 as DFQATT and CDR2 as SNEGSKA (reference sequence). The length of the CDR3 is 15 residues. Trimming removed 1 base from V and 0 bases from J, with 10 bases in between. The CDR3 DNA follows: TGCAGTGCTAGAGCGTCGACAGATAGCAATCAGCCCCAGCATTTT. Translation gives CSARASTDSNQPQHF.

The V and J genes are TRBV7-7 and TRBJ2-5, with a tentative D call TRBD1 (5 bases). CDR1 is SSHAT and CDR2 is FNYEAQ in the germline V gene (reference sequence). This CDR3 has 15 residues. V lost 8 bases, J lost 3 bases, and 19 bases lay in between. The CDR3 loop is CASSPHSAGKETQYF. CDR3 in DNA: TGTGCCAGCTCACCCCACTCGGCAGGGAAAGAGACCCAGTACTTC.

This clonotype was counted only a few times. This chain joins TRBV9 and TRBJ1-2, with D possibly matching TRBD1 (6 bases). Germline-derived CDR1 and CDR2 are SGDLS and YYNGEE. Trimming took off 3 bases at V and 5 bases at J, with 17 bases between the two ends. This CDR3 region has 15 residues. CDR3 sequence: CASSAQPGGAYGYTF. In DNA, the CDR3 is TGTGCCAGCAGCGCCCAGCCCGGGGGGGCGTATGGCTACACCTTC.

This chain connects TRBV10-3 to TRBJ1-1, with TRBD1 matching over 11 bases. This CDR3 has 14 amino acids. From germline, CDR1 is ENHRY and CDR2 SYGVKD. The V gene end was trimmed by 7 bases and the J gene end by 3 bases; junction bases not matched to a gene: 4. The CDR3 region is CAITRDRGDTEAFF. CDR3 DNA: TGTGCCATCACTAGGGACAGGGGGGACACTGAAGCTTTCTTT.

The rearrangement links TRBV20-1 to TRBJ2-7, with TRBD1 as a possible D gene (5 bases). The CDR3 extends over 11 amino acids. Deletions cut 7 bases from V and 2 bases from J, with 9 bases between. CDR1 and CDR2 (germline): DFQATT, SNEGSKA (reference sequence). CDR3 DNA: TGCAGTGTCCAGGGAACCTACGAGCAGTACTTC. Translated: CSVQGTYEQYF.

This sequence joins TRBV7-2 and TRBJ2-3; a weak D match, TRBD2 (6 bases). V was cut by 5 bases and J by 0 bases, with 15 bases left in between. CDR1 and CDR2 from the germline V gene are SGHTA and FQGNSA. The CDR3 runs 16 residues. The CDR3 nucleotides read TGTGCCAGCAGCACTAGGGGACTGCTTAGCACAGATACGCAGTATTTT. Translating gives CASSTRGLLSTDTQYF. Complete variable domain (other parts from reference TRBV7-2 and TRBJ2-3): GAGVSQSPSNKVTEKGKDVELRCDPISGHTALYWYRQSLGQGLEFLIYFQGNSAPDKSGLPSDRFSAERTGGSVSTLTIQRTQQEDSAVYLCASSTRGLLSTDTQYFGPGTRLTVL.

The chain joins TRBV24-1 to TRBJ2-3; no definite D call. The CDR3 is 11 amino acids. Germline V gives CDR1 KGHDR, CDR2 SFDVKD. Trimming removed 5 bases from V and 4 bases from J, with 3 bases in between. The CDR3 DNA is TGTGCCACCAGTGTCGCAGATACGCAGTATTTT. As protein: CATSVADTQYF.

This clonotype is a singleton in its sample. The chain employs TRBV7-8 and TRBJ2-6; no firm D call. Germline-derived CDR1 and CDR2 are SGHVS and FQNEAQ. Trimming cost V 8 bases and J 0 bases, with 17 bases left between them. This CDR3 has 17 amino acids. CDR3 nucleotide sequence: TGTGCCAGCCGGGCGTGGGTGTCCCTCTCTGGGGCCAACGTCCTGACTTTC. Translating it yields CASRAWVSLSGANVLTF.

The chain has TRBV12-3 or TRBV12-4 and TRBJ1-2; a weak D match, TRBD1 (6 bases). V was trimmed by 5 bases and J by 8 bases, leaving 18 bases between them. The CDR3 runs to 14 residues. The CDR3 coding sequence is TGTGCCAGCAGTCCCACCGGGACATCAGGAGGCTACACCTTC. This translates into CASSPTGTSGGYTF.

This chain links TRBV5-1 with TRBJ1-2; D perhaps matches TRBD1 (5 bases). This CDR3 is 13 amino acids long. V shed 5 bases and J shed 2 bases, with 10 bases lying between them. CDR1 and CDR2 from the germline V gene are SGHRS and YFSETQ. DNA of the CDR3: TGCGCCAGCAGTTCGGAGGGGAACTATGGCTACACCTTC. Encoded protein: CASSSEGNYGYTF.

The rearrangement links TRBV7-8 to TRBJ2-2, with 7 bases identical to TRBD1. J was trimmed by 10 bases and V by 5 bases; bases with no gene match: 4. Germline V CDR1 and CDR2: SGHVS, FQNEAQ. CDR3 length: 12 amino acids. CDR3 residues: CASSRGPVELFF. Here the CDR3 DNA reads TGTGCCAGCAGCAGGGGGCCGGTGGAGCTGTTTTTT. Full variable domain (outside the CDR3, taken from reference TRBV7-8 and TRBJ2-2): GAGVSQSPRYKVAKRGQDVALRCDPISGHVSLFWYQQALGQGPEFLTYFQNEAQLDKSGLPSDRFFAERPEGSVSTLKIQRTQQEDSAVYLCASSRGPVELFFGEGSRLTVL.

The chain combines TRBV12-3 or TRBV12-4 with TRBJ2-5; 10 bases align to TRBD2. Trimming cost V 4 bases and J 4 bases; bases outside gene matches: 6. This CDR3 spans 15 amino acids. CDR3 sequence reads: CASSYLVAGGETQYF. The CDR3 DNA is TGTGCCAGCAGTTATCTGGTAGCGGGGGGAGAGACCCAGTACTTC.

The rearrangement uses TRBV5-1 and TRBJ1-1; TRBD1 matches 7 bases. The CDR3 sequence is 14 residues long. V shed 8 bases and J 0 bases; nucleotides not matched to a gene: 7. Germline V CDR1 and CDR2: SGHRS, YFSETQ. The CDR3 DNA follows: TGCGCCAGTTTTCTAGACAGGGTGAACACTGAAGCTTTCTTT. Translated, it gives CASFLDRVNTEAFF.

The chain links TRBV24-1 to TRBJ1-2; 8 bases fit TRBD1. With 3 bases clipped from V and 7 bases from J, the junction kept 3 bases outside the gene matches. The CDR3 contains 13 residues. Germline V CDR1 and CDR2: KGHDR, SFDVKD. DNA of the CDR3: TGTGCCACCAGTGATACGACAGGGGTTGGCTACACCTTC. Protein sequence: CATSDTTGVGYTF.